This T cell receptor (beta chain) was recorded in a study of graft-versus-host responses after intestinal transplantation. Looking at the study overall: Recipients had multivisceral, liver-intestinal, or isolated intestinal transplants.

The study, taken as a whole, reports: Early post-transplant HvG declines tracked with peak circulating GvH clone levels.

TCRdb's copy holds only in-frame clones and misses some; the assay was immunoSEQ multiplex PCR. The top ten clones hold about 0.93% of a sample with about 100,000 clones, roughly 87% of them seen once. Germline V gene sequence: CDR1 MGHRA, CDR2 YSYEKL. With 6 bases removed from V and 0 bases from J, the gap between germline ends came to 12 bases. CDR3 length: 15 residues. About this clone: Antigen: not known.

The source is a human donor who was the organ donor for an intestinal transplant. The sample here was unstimulated CD4+ T cells sorted from spleen or lymph node cells, taken before transplant. The rearrangement links TRBV4-1 to TRBJ2-1, with D uncertain. The CDR3 DNA reads as TGCGCCAGCAGGAGTGTGAGGAGCTCCTACAATGAGCAGTTCTTC. It translates to CASRSVRSSYNEQFF.